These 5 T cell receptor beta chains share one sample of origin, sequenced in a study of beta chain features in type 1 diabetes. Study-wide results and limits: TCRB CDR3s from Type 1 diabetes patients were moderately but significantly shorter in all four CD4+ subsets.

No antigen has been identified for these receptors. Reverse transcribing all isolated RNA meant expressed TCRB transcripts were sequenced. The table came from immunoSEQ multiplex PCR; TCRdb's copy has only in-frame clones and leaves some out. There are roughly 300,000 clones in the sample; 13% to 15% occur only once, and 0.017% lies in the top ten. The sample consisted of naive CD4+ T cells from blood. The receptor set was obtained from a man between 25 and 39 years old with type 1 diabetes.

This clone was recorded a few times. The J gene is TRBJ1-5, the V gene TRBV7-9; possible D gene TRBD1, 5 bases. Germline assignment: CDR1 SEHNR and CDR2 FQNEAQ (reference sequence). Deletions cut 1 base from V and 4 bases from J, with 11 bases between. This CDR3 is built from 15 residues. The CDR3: CASSLGSDSNQPQHF. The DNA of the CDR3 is TGTGCCAGCAGCTTAGGGTCAGACAGTAATCAGCCCCAGCATTTT.

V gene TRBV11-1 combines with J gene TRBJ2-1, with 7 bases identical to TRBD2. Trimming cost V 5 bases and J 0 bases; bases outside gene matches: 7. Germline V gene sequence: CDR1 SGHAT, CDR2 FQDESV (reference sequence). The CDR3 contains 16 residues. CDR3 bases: TGTGCCAGCAGCGACCCCGGGGGGTCCTCCTACAATGAGCAGTTCTTC. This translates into CASSDPGGSSYNEQFF. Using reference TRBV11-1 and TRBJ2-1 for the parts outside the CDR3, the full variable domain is EAEVAQSPRYKITEKSQAVAFWCDPISGHATLYWYRQILGQGPELLVQFQDESVVDDSQLPKDRFSAERLKGVDSTLKIQPAELGDSAMYLCASSDPGGSSYNEQFFGPGTRLTVL.

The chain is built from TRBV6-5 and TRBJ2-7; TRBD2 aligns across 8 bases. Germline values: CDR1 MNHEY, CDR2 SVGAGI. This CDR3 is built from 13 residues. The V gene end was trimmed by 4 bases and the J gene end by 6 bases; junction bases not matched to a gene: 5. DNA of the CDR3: TGTGCCAGCAGTTCGTTGACTAGCGCCGAGCAGTACTTC. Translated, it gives CASSSLTSAEQYF.

The CDR3 bases are TGCAGCGTTCCGGATTGGGCTCCCGACAATGAGCAGTTCTTC. Translation gives CSVPDWAPDNEQFF. The rearrangement links TRBV29-1 to TRBJ2-1; D uncertain. Germline V gene sequence: CDR1 SQVTM, CDR2 ANQGSEA. The CDR3 contains 14 residues. The ends were cut back, 5 bases at V and 5 bases at J, with 16 bases in the middle.

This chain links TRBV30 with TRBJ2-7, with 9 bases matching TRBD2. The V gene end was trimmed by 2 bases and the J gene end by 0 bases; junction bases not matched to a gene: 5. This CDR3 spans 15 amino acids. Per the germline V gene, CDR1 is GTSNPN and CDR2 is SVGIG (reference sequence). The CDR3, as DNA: TGTGCCTGGAGTTGGACTAGCGAGAGCTCCTACGAGCAGTACTTC. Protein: CAWSWTSESSYEQYF.